These 20 T cell receptor beta chains originate from one sample sequenced in a study of OX40 agonist ivuxolimab in advanced cancers. Sequencing used immunoSEQ multiplex PCR; TCRdb keeps in-frame clones, though not all of them. The sample lists 99,000 or so clones, around 80% occurring once. The sample was CD4+ or CD8+ T cells sorted from blood, taken in a trial of the OX40 agonist ivuxolimab. The receptors were gathered from an adult with an advanced solid tumor such as melanoma, head and neck, liver or kidney cancer.

V usage is TRBV19 and J usage is TRBJ1-5, with D tentatively TRBD1 (5 bases). Germline values: CDR1 LNHDA, CDR2 SQIVND (reference sequence). The CDR3 covers 17 residues. V was pared by 7 bases and J by 4 bases, with 23 bases between. The CDR3 DNA sequence: TGTGCCAGTACAAATAGATACGGCAGGGAGGGGAATCAGCCCCAGCATTTT. Encoded protein: CASTNRYGREGNQPQHF.

This clone was picked up a small number of times. This sequence joins TRBV10-2 and TRBJ2-7; D is uncertain. CDR3 length: 10 amino acids. The V end lost 4 bases, the J end lost 6 bases, and 4 bases lay between the germline ends. The germline CDR1 and CDR2 sequences are WSHSY and SAAADI. The CDR3 bases are TGCGCCAGCAGTGGTCTCGAGCAGTACTTC. Protein product: CASSGLEQYF.

The gene calls are TRBV29-1 and TRBJ2-3; a possible D gene is TRBD2 (7 bases). CDR3 length: 14 residues. CDR1 SQVTM and CDR2 ANQGSEA come from the germline V gene. Trimming removed 7 bases from V and 1 base from J, with 15 bases in between. CDR3 loop: CSAFGGRGTDTQYF. The CDR3 DNA reads TGCAGCGCTTTCGGGGGGCGCGGCACAGATACGCAGTATTTT.

The chain couples TRBV5-1 to TRBJ2-1; D gene ambiguous. The CDR3 is 15 residues long. V was trimmed by 6 bases and J by 0 bases, leaving 13 bases between them. Per the germline V gene, CDR1 is SGHRS and CDR2 is YFSETQ. In nucleotides, the CDR3 is TGCGCCAGCACCATGAACCCGAGCTCCTACAATGAGCAGTTCTTC. It yields the protein CASTMNPSSYNEQFF.

V usage is TRBV5-4 and J usage is TRBJ2-5; the D gene is possibly TRBD2 (6 bases). The CDR3 has 15 amino acids. The V gene's germline CDR1 is SGHNT and CDR2 YYREEE (reference sequence). The germline V and J ends were trimmed by 3 bases and 5 bases, with 17 bases remaining between them. CDR3 sequence: CASSSGGGAGETQYF. CDR3 in DNA: TGTGCCAGCAGCTCCGGCGGAGGGGCGGGGGAGACCCAGTACTTC.

The V call is TRBV19, the J call TRBJ2-3; 15 bases map to TRBD2. Germline CDR1 and CDR2: LNHDA and SQIVND (reference sequence). CDR3 size: 18 residues. V dropped 5 bases and J dropped 2; count of bases not matched to a gene: 8. The CDR3 region is CASSPGGLAGGHTDTQYF. As DNA, the CDR3 is TGTGCCAGTAGTCCAGGAGGACTAGCGGGAGGGCACACAGATACGCAGTATTTT.

The rearrangement uses TRBV27 and TRBJ1-1, with D possibly TRBD1 on 6 matching bases. CDR3 length: 17 residues. Per the germline V gene, CDR1 is MNHEY and CDR2 is SMNVEV (reference sequence). V was pared by 5 bases and J by 5 bases, with 24 bases between. This CDR3 reads CASSGGRVRKGVTEAFF. CDR3 DNA: TGTGCCAGCAGTGGGGGCAGGGTAAGAAAGGGGGTTACTGAAGCTTTCTTT.

V usage is TRBV29-1 and J usage is TRBJ2-3, with 9 bases identical to TRBD1. Germline assignment: CDR1 SQVTM and CDR2 ANQGSEA. This CDR3 contains 16 residues. V was clipped by 7 bases and J by 4 bases; unmatched bases: 15. CDR3 bases: TGCAGCGCAGGGACAGGGCGAGGGTTCCTCCCAGATACGCAGTATTTT. It is translated as CSAGTGRGFLPDTQYF.

This clone was recorded once. The rearrangement links TRBV19 to TRBJ1-1; D is possibly TRBD1 (6 bases). Looked up from germline, CDR1 is LNHDA and CDR2 is SQIVND (reference sequence). Trimming took off 1 base at V and 1 base at J, with 13 bases between the two ends. The CDR3 totals 16 residues. For the CDR3, the DNA is TGTGCCAGTAGTATAGTTTTTGACAGGCGGAACACTGAAGCTTTCTTT. Protein product: CASSIVFDRRNTEAFF.

This chain links TRBV2 with TRBJ1-2; 8 bases are shared with TRBD1. Looked up from germline, CDR1 is SNHLY and CDR2 is FYNNEI. CDR3 length: 13 amino acids. Trimming removed 7 bases from V and 5 bases from J; junction bases left unmatched: 6. This CDR3 reads CASIGQGVYGYTF. The CDR3, as DNA: TGTGCCAGCATCGGACAGGGTGTATATGGCTACACCTTC.

The chain employs TRBV9 and TRBJ2-1; 7 bases align to TRBD2. The CDR3 has 15 amino acids. The germline V gene has CDR1 SGDLS and CDR2 YYNGEE. Trimming cost V 4 bases and J 5 bases; bases outside gene matches: 9. CDR3 nucleotide sequence: TGTGCCAGCAGCCTCGCTGGGACTAACCACAATGAGCAGTTCTTC. Translating it yields CASSLAGTNHNEQFF.

The chain couples TRBV4-3 to TRBJ2-3; no definite D call. Germline-derived CDR1 and CDR2 are LGHNA and YSLEER. The V and J ends lost 4 bases and 0 bases respectively, with 8 bases between them. The CDR3 length is 14 residues. CDR3 sequence: CASSRARSTDTQYF. In DNA, the CDR3 is TGCGCCAGCAGCCGAGCTAGGAGCACAGATACGCAGTATTTT.

This chain connects TRBV7-2 to TRBJ1-2, with D uncertain. This CDR3 is 16 amino acids long. In germline, CDR1 is SGHTA, CDR2 FQGNSA. The V and J ends lost 5 bases and 0 bases respectively, with 16 bases between them. CDR3 sequence reads: CASSPKDGGANYGYTF. The CDR3 bases are TGTGCCAGCAGCCCGAAAGACGGTGGGGCTAACTATGGCTACACCTTC.

The V gene is TRBV2, the J gene TRBJ1-1; tentative D call: TRBD1 (5 bases). The CDR3 loop spans 13 amino acids. Trimming took 6 bases from V and 7 from J, leaving 15 bases between them. CDR1 and CDR2 from the germline V gene are SNHLY and FYNNEI. CDR3 bases: TGTGCCAGCAGGCCCCCCCAGGGTGGTGAAGCTTTCTTT. The encoded protein is CASRPPQGGEAFF.

This clone was seen a few times. The rearrangement joins TRBV7-8 to TRBJ1-3; maybe TRBD1 (6 bases). CDR1 is SGHVS and CDR2 is FQNEAQ in the germline V gene. The CDR3 extends over 17 amino acids. Trimming stripped 1 base from V and 2 bases from J, with 15 bases between. CDR3 loop: CASSLEGQFYAGNTIYF. CDR3 in DNA: TGTGCCAGCAGCTTAGAGGGACAATTTTACGCTGGAAACACCATATATTTT.

V is TRBV2 and J is TRBJ1-2; maybe TRBD1 (5 bases). Germline lookup yields CDR1 SNHLY and CDR2 FYNNEI. Trimming stripped 4 bases from V and 8 bases from J, with 14 bases between. CDR3 length: 13 residues. The CDR3 nucleotides are TGTGCCAGCAGTGGAGACAGTGAAACCGGCTACACCTTC. Its protein product is CASSGDSETGYTF.

The chain is built from TRBV10-3 and TRBJ2-2; D unresolved. This CDR3 comprises 12 residues. Germline CDR1 and CDR2: ENHRY and SYGVKD. V was shortened by 4 bases and J by 5 bases, with 5 bases between the two germline ends. CDR3 nucleotide sequence: TGTGCCATCAGTGCCTCAACCGGGGAGCTGTTTTTT. This gives the protein CAISASTGELFF.

The V call is TRBV19, the J call TRBJ2-1; D may correspond to TRBD1 or TRBD2 (6 bases each). CDR1 is LNHDA and CDR2 is SQIVND in the germline V gene (reference sequence). V was pared by 5 bases and J by 9 bases, with 11 bases between. There are 12 residues in the CDR3. CDR3 loop: CASSDEGGEQFF. The CDR3 DNA is TGTGCCAGTAGTGACGAGGGGGGTGAGCAGTTCTTC.

The gene calls are TRBV5-1 and TRBJ2-3; TRBD1 is a possible D gene (5 bases). The CDR3 loop spans 15 amino acids. The germline CDR1 and CDR2 sequences are SGHRS and YFSETQ. V was pared by 5 bases and J by 2 bases, with 15 bases between. The CDR3 nucleotides are TGCGCCAGCAGAGCCTGGGGCTTTTCCACAGATACGCAGTATTTT. This sequence encodes CASRAWGFSTDTQYF.

The chain employs TRBV14 and TRBJ2-1; maybe TRBD2 (5 bases). CDR1 and CDR2 (germline): SGHDN, FVKESK. V lost 4 bases, J lost 5 bases, and 15 bases lay in between. CDR3 size: 15 residues. CDR3 nucleotides: TGTGCCAGCAGCCCAAACGCGGGTGTAAACAATGAGCAGTTCTTC. Translating gives CASSPNAGVNNEQFF.